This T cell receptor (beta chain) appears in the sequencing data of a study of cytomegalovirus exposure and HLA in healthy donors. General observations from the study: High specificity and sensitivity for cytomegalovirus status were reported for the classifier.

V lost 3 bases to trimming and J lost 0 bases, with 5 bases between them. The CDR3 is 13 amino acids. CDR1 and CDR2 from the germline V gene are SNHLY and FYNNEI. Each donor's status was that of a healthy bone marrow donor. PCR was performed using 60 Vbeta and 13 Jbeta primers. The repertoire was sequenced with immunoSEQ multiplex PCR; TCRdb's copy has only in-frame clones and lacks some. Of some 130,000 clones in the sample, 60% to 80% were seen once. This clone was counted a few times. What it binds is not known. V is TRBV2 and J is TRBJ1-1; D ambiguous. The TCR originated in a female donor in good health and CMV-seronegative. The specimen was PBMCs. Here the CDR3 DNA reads TGTGCCAGCAGTGACGAGGTGAACACTGAAGCTTTCTTT. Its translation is CASSDEVNTEAFF. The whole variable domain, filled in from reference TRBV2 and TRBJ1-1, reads EPEVTQTPSHQVTQMGQEVILRCVPISNHLYFYWYRQILGQKVEFLVSFYNNEISEKSEIFDDQFSVERPDGSNFTLKIRSTKLEDSAMYFCASSDEVNTEAFFGQGTRLTVV.